This is a list of T cell receptor beta chains from one sample in a study of blood T cell repertoires in COVID-19. Some clones are missing from TCRdb's copy, which holds only in-frame ones; the method was immunoSEQ multiplex PCR. The table records fewer than 75,000 clones, 90% to 95% of them present only once. Sequences were obtained from peripheral blood. Source of these receptors: a man aged 45-65 years with active COVID-19. The CDR3 runs from the conserved cysteine through the conserved F or W. The D gene is left open where the match is weak.

>TRBD1|TRBV7-9|TRBJ2-5
TGTGCCAGCAACGACAGGGGGCAAGAGACCCAGTACTTC
CASNDRGQETQYF
>TRBD2|TRBV4-2|TRBJ2-1
TGTGCCAGCAGCCAAGTCATTATAGCGGGGGGGCGGAATGAGCAGTTCTTC
CASSQVIIAGGRNEQFF
>TRBD2|TRBV5-4|TRBJ2-7
TGTGCCAGCAGCGAGCTAGCGGGAACGGGCTACGAGCAGTACTTC
CASSELAGTGYEQYF
>NA|TRBV18|TRBJ2-5
TGTGCCAGCTCACCTCAGGAAGAAGAGACCCAGTACTTC
CASSPQEEETQYF
>NA|TRBV3-1/TRBV3-2|TRBJ2-5
TGTGCCAGCAGCCCCGGGGAGACCCAGTACTTC
CASSPGETQYF
>NA|TRBV27|TRBJ2-6
TGTGCCAGCAGCGAGTGGGCACTGATTTCTGGGGCCAACGTCCTGACTTTC
CASSEWALISGANVLTF
>NA|TRBV7-9|TRBJ1-1
TGTGCCAGCAGCCTAGACGGGACACCCAACACTGAAGCTTTCTTT
CASSLDGTPNTEAFF
>NA|TRBV19|TRBJ2-2
TGTGCCAGTAGTATAGATCCAGCTAGTATCATCGGGGAGCTGTTTTTT
CASSIDPASIIGELFF
>TRBD1|TRBV18|TRBJ2-2
TGTGCCAGCTCTGGACAGGGGATGAACACCGGGGAGCTGTTTTTT
CASSGQGMNTGELFF
>TRBD2|TRBV7-2|TRBJ2-7
TGTGCCAGCAGCTTAGATCTAGCGGGGGCTTTATCCTACGAGCAGTACTTC
CASSLDLAGALSYEQYF